The 31 T cell receptor beta chains below come from one sample, sequenced in a study of beta chain features in type 1 diabetes. The authors reverse transcribed all of the isolated RNA, so sequencing captured expressed TCRB transcripts. The assay was immunoSEQ multiplex PCR, and TCRdb's table has in-frame clones only and misses some. The sample shows 150,000 to 170,000 clones, 10% of them seen only once. Their antigens remain unidentified. Findings of the study overall: Researchers report that Type 1 diabetes patients had moderately but significantly shorter TCRB CDR3s across all four CD4+ subsets.

Sequenced: central memory CD4+ T cells from blood. The receptors were gathered from a young man with type 1 diabetes.

This chain connects TRBV11-2 to TRBJ1-1; D might be TRBD1 (6 bases). CDR3 size: 14 residues. V gave up 3 bases and J gave up 4 bases, with 12 bases separating them. Germline CDR1 SGHAT, CDR2 FQNNGV. The CDR3 coding sequence is TGTGCCAGCAGCTTCACAGGGAGCCGCACTGAAGCTTTCTTT. It encodes CASSFTGSRTEAFF.

The V and J genes are TRBV2 and TRBJ2-4; 11 bases match TRBD2. V lost 1 base and J lost 6; bases outside the gene matches: 2. The germline V gene has CDR1 SNHLY and CDR2 FYNNEI. This CDR3 contains 15 residues. The DNA of the CDR3 is TGTGCCAGCAGTGAAGAGGGACTAGCGGCAAACATTCAGTACTTC. This translates into CASSEEGLAANIQYF.

This clone has only a few counts. The rearrangement joins TRBV2 to TRBJ2-2; TRBD1 is a possible D gene (6 bases). V lost 7 bases, J lost 2 bases, and 14 bases lay in between. Germline V gene data show CDR1 as SNHLY and CDR2 as FYNNEI. The CDR3 length is 15 residues. DNA for the CDR3: TGTGCCAGCAAAAACAGGGAGAGTAACACCGGGGAGCTGTTTTTT. It encodes CASKNRESNTGELFF.

The chain is built from TRBV5-4 and TRBJ2-1; perhaps TRBD1 as D (5 bases). The CDR3 extends over 16 amino acids. From germline, CDR1 is SGHNT and CDR2 YYREEE (reference sequence). The V end lost 0 bases, the J end lost 0 bases, and 10 bases lay between the germline ends. The DNA for the CDR3 is TGTGCCAGCAGCTTGGGGACAAGGAGCTCCTACAATGAGCAGTTCTTC. Amino acids: CASSLGTRSSYNEQFF.

The sample holds a few counts of this clone. The genes are TRBV5-6 and TRBJ2-7, with D possibly being TRBD2 (5 bases). The V gene lost 4 bases and the J gene lost 3 bases, with 8 bases spanning the gap. This CDR3 contains 12 residues. Germline V gene sequence: CDR1 SGHDT, CDR2 YYEEEE. In DNA, the CDR3 is TGTGCCAGCAGCAACCGGGACTACGAGCAGTACTTC. Translation: CASSNRDYEQYF.

This clone was seen a handful of times. The chain has TRBV19 and TRBJ2-1; 11 nucleotides line up with TRBD1. Per germline, CDR1 LNHDA and CDR2 SQIVND (reference sequence). J gave up 6 bases and V 7 bases, and 8 bases lay outside the gene matches. The CDR3 is 15 amino acids. The CDR3 coding sequence is TGTGCCAGTACCCCCCGGGACAGGGGGATCAATGAGCAGTTCTTC. It translates to CASTPRDRGINEQFF.

The gene calls are TRBV9 and TRBJ2-7; 14 bases agree with TRBD2. The CDR3 is 15 amino acids. V dropped 4 bases and J dropped 6; count of bases not matched to a gene: 6. CDR1 is SGDLS, CDR2 YYNGEE, per germline. In nucleotides, the CDR3 is TGTGCCAGCAGCCGGCGCGGGACTAGCGGGGGCGAGCAGTACTTC. It is translated as CASSRRGTSGGEQYF.

V and J are TRBV2 and TRBJ1-5, with D perhaps matching TRBD1 (5 bases). The CDR3 is 16 residues long. CDR1 is SNHLY, CDR2 FYNNEI, per germline. V lost 5 bases and J 4 bases, leaving 18 bases between the germline ends. In DNA form, the CDR3 reads TGTGCCAGCAGTTTAATTGGGCAGGGCTCGAATCAGCCCCAGCATTTT. Protein: CASSLIGQGSNQPQHF.

This clone was seen a few times. This chain joins TRBV5-6 and TRBJ2-3; D is possibly TRBD1 (5 bases). V shed 0 bases and J shed 1 base, with 9 bases lying between them. The CDR3 runs 15 residues. CDR1 SGHDT and CDR2 YYEEEE come from the germline V gene. Here the CDR3 reads CASSLGTGRTDTQYF. CDR3 in DNA: TGTGCCAGCAGCTTGGGTACAGGCCGCACAGATACGCAGTATTTT.

The DNA for the CDR3 is TGTGCCAGCAGCTTAGGGGGACAGGGATTCGGGAGCCAGCCCCAGCATTTT. Amino acid sequence: CASSLGGQGFGSQPQHF. This chain uses TRBV7-9 with TRBJ1-5; 9 bases map to TRBD1. CDR3 size: 17 residues. In germline, CDR1 is SEHNR, CDR2 FQNEAQ (reference sequence). Unmatched junction bases numbered 11, after V lost 1 base and J lost 7 bases.

Concerning this clone: In the same sample, other DNA sequences code for this CDR3. The V and J genes are TRBV11-2 and TRBJ2-3, with 13 nucleotides matching TRBD2. CDR1 is SGHAT, CDR2 FQNNGV, per germline. Trimming took 3 bases from V and 4 from J; bases not matched to a gene: 4. CDR3 length equals 16 residues. The CDR3 loop reads CASSFRTSGSADTQYF. CDR3 sequence (DNA): TGTGCCAGCAGCTTTAGGACTAGCGGGAGCGCAGATACGCAGTATTTT.

The chain recombines TRBV28 with TRBJ2-3, with 12 positions matching TRBD2. This CDR3 spans 15 amino acids. J was trimmed by 4 bases and V by 3 bases; bases with no gene match: 2. The germline gives CDR1 MDHEN, CDR2 SYDVKM. Here the CDR3 reads CASSFLAGGADTQYF. CDR3 DNA sequence: TGTGCCAGCAGTTTCCTAGCGGGAGGGGCAGATACGCAGTATTTT.

This rearrangement joins TRBV7-2 to TRBJ2-1; 7 positions match TRBD2. The ends lost 2 bases at V and 5 bases at J; junction bases unmatched: 6. This CDR3 contains 15 residues. The germline V gene has CDR1 SGHTA and CDR2 FQGNSA. This chain's CDR3 is CASSLRSGTDNEQFF. The CDR3 nucleotides read TGTGCCAGCAGCTTAAGGAGCGGGACCGACAATGAGCAGTTCTTC.

The gene calls are TRBV30 and TRBJ2-1; 14 bases are shared with TRBD2. This CDR3 has 14 residues. The germline V gene encodes CDR1 GTSNPN and CDR2 SVGIG (reference sequence). The trim removed 4 bases at V and 7 bases at J, leaving 3 bases unmatched. The CDR3 is CAWTGTSGSNEQFF. The CDR3 DNA reads TGTGCCTGGACAGGGACTAGCGGGAGTAATGAGCAGTTCTTC.

V gene TRBV6-4 combines with J gene TRBJ2-7, with 10 bases lining up with TRBD2. J gave up 2 bases and V 4 bases, and 5 bases lay outside the gene matches. Germline V lookup: CDR1 MRHNA, CDR2 SNTAGT. The CDR3 loop spans 15 amino acids. Here the CDR3 reads CASSVASGSTYEQYF. CDR3 nucleotides: TGTGCCAGCAGTGTGGCTAGCGGGAGTACCTACGAGCAGTACTTC.

The chain uses TRBV5-1 and TRBJ2-7; 7 bases map to TRBD1. The V gene end was trimmed by 5 bases and the J gene end by 4 bases; junction bases not matched to a gene: 6. Looked up from germline, CDR1 is SGHRS and CDR2 is YFSETQ. CDR3 length equals 13 residues. The CDR3 bases are TGCGCCAGCAGAAAGACAGGGCTGTACGAGCAGTACTTC. Its protein is CASRKTGLYEQYF.

The V gene is TRBV7-2, the J gene TRBJ1-4; D is perhaps TRBD1 (5 bases). Between the trimmed V and J ends, which lost 4 bases and 8 bases, there was a span of 14 bases. CDR1 SGHTA and CDR2 FQGNSA come from the germline V gene. CDR3 size: 14 residues. The chain's CDR3 is CASSSGVGYEKLFF. DNA of the CDR3: TGTGCCAGCAGCTCGGGGGTGGGGTACGAAAAACTGTTTTTT. Complete variable domain (other parts from reference TRBV7-2 and TRBJ1-4): GAGVSQSPSNKVTEKGKDVELRCDPISGHTALYWYRQSLGQGLEFLIYFQGNSAPDKSGLPSDRFSAERTGGSVSTLTIQRTQQEDSAVYLCASSSGVGYEKLFFGSGTQLSVL.

This clone has more than one count but fewer than ten. Other DNA sequences in this sample translate to the same CDR3. The chain combines TRBV7-9 with TRBJ2-6; the D gene is possibly TRBD2 (5 bases). This CDR3 contains 15 residues. Trimming stripped 1 base from V and 4 bases from J, with 8 bases between. Germline V lookup: CDR1 SEHNR, CDR2 FQNEAQ (reference sequence). CDR3 loop: CASSLGGAGANVLTF. For the CDR3, the DNA is TGTGCCAGCAGCTTAGGGGGAGCCGGGGCCAACGTCCTGACTTTC.

A few counts support this clone. CDR3 loop: CASSLPAGGQGAYEQYF. Written as DNA, the CDR3 is TGTGCCAGCAGTTTACCCGCCGGGGGACAGGGAGCCTACGAGCAGTACTTC. V gene TRBV28 combines with J gene TRBJ2-7; 9 bases map to TRBD1. Germline-derived CDR1 and CDR2 are MDHEN and SYDVKM. The CDR3 contains 17 residues. V trimming: 2 bases; J trimming: 2 bases; junction bases outside the gene matches: 10.

This clone was picked up a small number of times. The chain combines TRBV2 with TRBJ2-6, with TRBD1 as a possible D gene (6 bases). The V end lost 8 bases, the J end lost 0 bases, and 8 bases lay between the germline ends. Per germline, CDR1 SNHLY and CDR2 FYNNEI. CDR3 size: 14 residues. CDR3 amino acids: CASAGVSGANVLTF. The CDR3 bases are TGTGCCAGCGCAGGGGTCTCTGGGGCCAACGTCCTGACTTTC. The full variable domain, in which reference TRBV2 and TRBJ2-6 provide the parts outside the CDR3, is EPEVTQTPSHQVTQMGQEVILRCVPISNHLYFYWYRQILGQKVEFLVSFYNNEISEKSEIFDDQFSVERPDGSNFTLKIRSTKLEDSAMYFCASAGVSGANVLTFGAGSRLTVL.

This clone was observed a handful of times. V usage is TRBV7-6 and J usage is TRBJ2-7; a weak D match, TRBD2 (6 bases). CDR3 length: 15 residues. The V end was cut by 1 base, the J end by 3 bases, with 13 bases between. CDR1 and CDR2 from the germline V gene are SGHVS and FNYEAQ. The CDR3 loop reads CASSLGGGANYEQYF. The CDR3 coding sequence is TGTGCCAGCAGCTTAGGGGGAGGTGCCAACTACGAGCAGTACTTC.

This clone appeared a few times. In DNA, the CDR3 is TGCAGCGTTATCCTTCCAGCGGGAGGGGTCCGAGATACGCAGTATTTT. It specifies CSVILPAGGVRDTQYF. The J gene is TRBJ2-3, the V gene TRBV29-1; TRBD2 agrees at 10 bases. CDR1 and CDR2 (germline): SQVTM, ANQGSEA. This CDR3 has 16 amino acids. V lost 5 bases to trimming and J lost 5 bases; unmatched junction nucleotides: 13.

The sample holds one count of this clone. The chain employs TRBV28 and TRBJ1-2, with 7 bases matching TRBD1. The CDR3 sequence is 13 residues long. CDR1 is MDHEN, CDR2 SYDVKM, per germline. V lost 5 bases, J lost 7 bases, and 7 bases stayed unmatched. CDR3 nucleotide sequence: TGTGCCAGCAGTGAACAGGGGATTAGTGGCTACACCTTC. Amino acid sequence: CASSEQGISGYTF.

The table lists this clone with a few counts. This chain joins TRBV7-9 and TRBJ2-7; 7 bases are a match to TRBD2. There are 15 residues in the CDR3. The ends lost 7 bases at V and 1 base at J; junction bases unmatched: 10. Germline V gives CDR1 SEHNR, CDR2 FQNEAQ (reference sequence). CDR3 bases: TGTGCCAGCACCCTCCGCGGGGGAGGTTCCTACGAGCAGTACTTC. This encodes CASTLRGGGSYEQYF.

This clone was seen a few times. The genes are TRBV9 and TRBJ2-5; 9 bases align to TRBD2. V dropped 6 bases and J dropped 5; count of bases not matched to a gene: 5. This CDR3 is built from 13 residues. The germline V gene encodes CDR1 SGDLS and CDR2 YYNGEE. CDR3 sequence: CASTTGTSETQYF. The DNA of the CDR3 is TGTGCCAGCACAACCGGGACTAGCGAGACCCAGTACTTC.

CDR3 in amino acids: CASSPTSGYVNEQFF. The CDR3 region has the DNA TGTGCCAGCAGCCCAACTAGCGGGTACGTCAATGAGCAGTTCTTC. V usage is TRBV7-3 and J usage is TRBJ2-1, with 9 bases identical to TRBD2. CDR1 is SGHTA and CDR2 is FQGTGA in the germline V gene. The J segment lost 6 bases and the V segment lost 5 bases, leaving 8 bases of the junction unmatched. The CDR3 extends over 15 amino acids.

The rearrangement joins TRBV18 to TRBJ2-1, with 7 bases fitting TRBD2. The CDR3 contains 15 residues. Per the germline V gene, CDR1 is KGHSH and CDR2 is LQKENI. The J segment lost 3 bases and the V segment lost 2 bases, leaving 4 bases of the junction unmatched. The CDR3 DNA is TGTGCCAGCTCACCAAACCTAGCGGACTACAATGAGCAGTTCTTC. It is translated as CASSPNLADYNEQFF.

This clone has just a few counts. The genes are TRBV2 and TRBJ2-7, with D possibly TRBD1 on 5 matching bases. This CDR3 has 13 residues. Germline lookup yields CDR1 SNHLY and CDR2 FYNNEI. V was shortened by 7 bases and J by 0 bases, with 10 bases between the two germline ends. CDR3 DNA sequence: TGTGCCAGCATGACAGAGCTCTCCTACGAGCAGTACTTC. It specifies CASMTELSYEQYF.

This clone was recorded a few times. The rearrangement uses TRBV18 and TRBJ2-5; possible D gene TRBD2, 6 bases. The assigned J gene may be wrong: the sequence end matches TRBJ2-7 better. The CDR3 spans 15 residues. Germline V gene data show CDR1 as KGHSH and CDR2 as LQKENI. CDR3 loop: CASSEGLGSSYEQYF. CDR3 bases: TGTGCCAGCTCAGAGGGACTCGGAAGCTCCTACGAGCAGTACTTC.

This clone was counted a few times. The chain links TRBV6-6 to TRBJ2-7, with D perhaps TRBD2 (5 bases). The CDR3 contains 14 residues. CDR1 and CDR2 from the germline V gene are MNHNY and SVGAGI (reference sequence). Trimming shortened V by 2 bases and J by 1 base, and 9 bases separated the two germline ends. This CDR3 reads CASSYGERSYEQYF. In DNA, the CDR3 is TGTGCCAGCAGTTACGGGGAGCGGTCCTACGAGCAGTACTTC.

This clone was found a few times. The chain carries TRBV28 and TRBJ1-4; weak D call: TRBD1 (6 bases). V lost 6 bases to trimming and J lost 5 bases, with 13 bases between them. The CDR3 has 14 amino acids. CDR1 is MDHEN, CDR2 SYDVKM, per germline. The DNA for the CDR3 is TGTGCCAGCAGCGCGGGGGGGCTGAATGAAAAACTGTTTTTT. Translating it yields CASSAGGLNEKLFF. Based on the CDR3 plus reference TRBV28 and TRBJ1-4, the full variable domain is DVKVTQSSRYLVKRTGEKVFLECVQDMDHENMFWYRQDPGLGLRLIYFSYDVKMKEKGDIPEGYSVSREKKERFSLILESASTNQTSMYLCASSAGGLNEKLFFGSGTQLSVL.